This is a list of T cell receptor beta chains from one sample in a study of control samples from healthy donors and cancer patients. Some clones are missing from TCRdb's copy, which holds only in-frame ones; the method was immunoSEQ multiplex PCR. The sample carries over 80,000 clones, around three quarters recorded once. Sequencing was done on a sample of blood. The source of these receptors is a woman in her 30s in good health. Both conserved end residues are trimmed from each CDR3. Each record gives: CDR3 protein, J gene, V gene.

cdr3_aa: ASSKQAGGPHEQY; j_call: TRBJ2-7; v_call: TRBV9
cdr3_aa: SVVPPGRIQETQY; j_call: TRBJ2-5; v_call: TRBV29-1
cdr3_aa: ASSSARTEGSVWNTIY; j_call: TRBJ1-3; v_call: TRBV11-2
cdr3_aa: ASGLATGVRGDTQY; j_call: TRBJ2-3; v_call: TRBV12-5
cdr3_aa: ASSQDPATDTQY; j_call: TRBJ2-3; v_call: TRBV4-3
cdr3_aa: ASTTGSGRYEQY; j_call: TRBJ2-7; v_call: TRBV3-1/TRBV3-2
cdr3_aa: ASSGGTGTPGNTIY; j_call: TRBJ1-3; v_call: TRBV9
cdr3_aa: ATGQGAYYGYT; j_call: TRBJ1-2; v_call: TRBV5-6
cdr3_aa: ASSTSGGLIDEQY; j_call: TRBJ2-7; v_call: TRBV2
cdr3_aa: ASSDIAVAGEKLF; j_call: TRBJ1-4; v_call: TRBV2
cdr3_aa: ASSLDDRNYGYT; j_call: TRBJ1-2; v_call: TRBV11-2
cdr3_aa: ASSLGAGDTQY; j_call: TRBJ2-3; v_call: TRBV5-1
cdr3_aa: ASSVQVAQQF; j_call: TRBJ2-1; v_call: TRBV12-3/TRBV12-4
cdr3_aa: ASKQGYEQY; j_call: TRBJ2-7; v_call: TRBV10-2
cdr3_aa: ASSIQGRGTEAF; j_call: TRBJ1-1; v_call: TRBV2
cdr3_aa: ASSPGSQPQH; j_call: TRBJ1-5; v_call: TRBV18
cdr3_aa: SVEVTRGTDTQY; j_call: TRBJ2-3; v_call: TRBV29-1
cdr3_aa: ASSPDRLASPLH; j_call: TRBJ1-6; v_call: TRBV6-2/TRBV6-3
cdr3_aa: ASSLGPGYGYT; j_call: TRBJ1-2; v_call: TRBV5-1
cdr3_aa: ASSPRDSRSTDTQY; j_call: TRBJ2-3; v_call: TRBV7-6
cdr3_aa: ASSPTVAGVYEQY; j_call: TRBJ2-7; v_call: TRBV4-3
cdr3_aa: ASSPYRGYEQY; j_call: TRBJ2-7; v_call: TRBV11-2
cdr3_aa: SASRGTQY; j_call: TRBJ2-5; v_call: TRBV20-1
cdr3_aa: ASSIRGGLVTEAF; j_call: TRBJ1-1; v_call: TRBV19
cdr3_aa: ATVGQTNTEAF; j_call: TRBJ1-1; v_call: TRBV24-1
cdr3_aa: ASSLASAPDNEQF; j_call: TRBJ2-1; v_call: TRBV5-4
cdr3_aa: ASSQDGQVRYGYT; j_call: TRBJ1-2; v_call: TRBV4-3
cdr3_aa: ASSLLRTGGGTEAF; j_call: TRBJ1-1; v_call: TRBV6-2/TRBV6-3
cdr3_aa: ASSYLDSPLH; j_call: TRBJ1-6; v_call: TRBV10-2
cdr3_aa: ASSLGGQGHNEQF; j_call: TRBJ2-1; v_call: TRBV7-3
cdr3_aa: ASSLETAPPF; j_call: TRBJ2-1; v_call: TRBV5-4
cdr3_aa: AWSPRETQY; j_call: TRBJ2-5; v_call: TRBV30
cdr3_aa: ASRRGQGGETQY; j_call: TRBJ2-5; v_call: TRBV2
cdr3_aa: AWSVNRGEPQH; j_call: TRBJ1-5; v_call: TRBV30
cdr3_aa: ASSGVFAHEQF; j_call: TRBJ2-1; v_call: TRBV9
cdr3_aa: TSSTWEGGVRYNEQF; j_call: TRBJ2-1; v_call: TRBV1
cdr3_aa: ASSPVVNTEAF; j_call: TRBJ1-1; v_call: TRBV19
cdr3_aa: ASTDTGSGNQPQH; j_call: TRBJ1-5; v_call: TRBV19
cdr3_aa: ASSLYRGNEQF; j_call: TRBJ2-1; v_call: TRBV5-6
cdr3_aa: ASPDPVNTGELF; j_call: TRBJ2-2; v_call: TRBV7-8
cdr3_aa: AWSGRTGINTEAF; j_call: TRBJ1-1; v_call: TRBV30